The 28 T cell receptor beta chains in this list originate from one sample, sequenced in a study of cytomegalovirus exposure and HLA in healthy donors. With 60 Vbeta and 13 Jbeta primers, the PCR was carried out. The method was immunoSEQ multiplex PCR; TCRdb's version includes in-frame clones alone and lacks a portion of them. The data hold about 160,000 clones, with approximately 81% observed a single time. Sequencing used PBMCs. Receptor source: a woman in her twenties or thirties in good health and CMV-seropositive.

The chain couples TRBV5-1 to TRBJ2-5, with a tentative D call TRBD1 (6 bases). V shed 4 bases and J shed 4 bases, with 23 bases lying between them. Germline V gives CDR1 SGHRS, CDR2 YFSETQ. The CDR3 runs 17 residues. CDR3 loop: CASSIFTTGNSRETQYF. CDR3 nucleotides: TGCGCCAGCAGCATTTTCACGACAGGTAACTCTCGAGAGACCCAGTACTTC.

The J gene is TRBJ1-4, the V gene TRBV7-6, with D possibly TRBD1 on 5 matching bases. The germline V gene encodes CDR1 SGHVS and CDR2 FNYEAQ. V was pared by 1 base and J by 7 bases, with 13 bases between. CDR3 size: 15 residues. CDR3 loop: CASSLVLGGFEKLFF. The CDR3, as DNA: TGTGCCAGCAGCTTAGTTCTTGGGGGGTTTGAAAAACTGTTTTTT.

The chain is built from TRBV6-5 and TRBJ1-5, with 8 nucleotides matching TRBD1. CDR3 length: 14 residues. Germline values: CDR1 MNHEY, CDR2 SVGAGI. V shed 6 bases and J 13 bases; nucleotides not matched to a gene: 14. The CDR3 reads CASRRTGGVNSQHF. The CDR3 bases are TGTGCCAGCAGACGTACAGGGGGAGTGAATTCTCAGCATTTT.

The rearrangement joins TRBV6-5 to TRBJ1-2; a weak D match, TRBD1 (6 bases). The CDR3 extends over 15 amino acids. The germline gives CDR1 MNHEY, CDR2 SVGAGI. Trimming left V 2 bases short and J 4 bases short, with 14 bases between. CDR3 DNA sequence: TGTGCCAGCAGTTACCGTCACAGGGTAGGCTATGGCTACACCTTC. Translating it yields CASSYRHRVGYGYTF.

The V call is TRBV10-3, the J call TRBJ1-1; D perhaps matches TRBD1 (5 bases). The ends were cut back, 4 bases at V and 1 base at J, with 19 bases in the middle. CDR1 is ENHRY, CDR2 SYGVKD, per germline. The CDR3 runs to 17 residues. For the CDR3, the DNA is TGTGCCATCAGTGCAACCGGGCAGGGAGGCGAGAACACTGAAGCTTTCTTT. This gives the protein CAISATGQGGENTEAFF.

The V call is TRBV7-9, the J call TRBJ1-1; D is unresolved. Per germline, CDR1 SEHNR and CDR2 FQNEAQ (reference sequence). Deletions cut 8 bases from V and 4 bases from J, with 17 bases between. CDR3 length: 14 amino acids. The CDR3 DNA reads TGTGCCAGCGAGAGACAAATGGGAGGCACTGAAGCTTTCTTT. Encoded protein: CASERQMGGTEAFF.

The chain carries TRBV12-5 and TRBJ2-2, with unresolved D. The ends were cut back, 2 bases at V and 4 bases at J, with 8 bases in the middle. This CDR3 contains 14 residues. From germline, CDR1 is LGHNT and CDR2 FRNRAP. The CDR3 spells CASGLSSFTGELFF. For the CDR3, the DNA is TGTGCTAGTGGTTTGTCCAGTTTCACCGGGGAGCTGTTTTTT.

The sample holds a few counts of this clone. CDR3 residues: CASSASLLGVGQPQHF. The DNA for the CDR3 is TGTGCCAGCAGTGCCTCCCTTTTAGGGGTGGGGCAGCCCCAGCATTTT. This chain links TRBV2 with TRBJ1-5, with a weak D call TRBD1 (5 bases). CDR1 and CDR2 (germline): SNHLY, FYNNEI. V was clipped by 4 bases and J by 7 bases, with 20 bases between them. CDR3 length: 16 residues.

The chain employs TRBV5-1 and TRBJ2-5; D is unresolved. Trimming removed 0 bases at V and 5 bases at J, with 11 bases between. The CDR3 totals 14 residues. Germline CDR1 reads SGHRS; CDR2 reads YFSETQ. CDR3: CASSLGPMEETQYF. Here the CDR3 DNA reads TGCGCCAGCAGCTTGGGACCCATGGAGGAGACCCAGTACTTC.

The rearrangement uses TRBV2 and TRBJ2-7, with D possibly being TRBD1 (6 bases). V was shortened by 7 bases and J by 0 bases, with 13 bases between the two germline ends. The CDR3 loop spans 14 amino acids. Looked up from germline, CDR1 is SNHLY and CDR2 is FYNNEI. CDR3 DNA: TGTGCCAGCAAAGAAGGACAGATCTCCTACGAGCAGTACTTC. As protein: CASKEGQISYEQYF.

The chain couples TRBV7-2 to TRBJ1-1; D unresolved. Per the germline V gene, CDR1 is SGHTA and CDR2 is FQGNSA. The CDR3 has 14 amino acids. Deletions cut 6 bases from V and 3 bases from J, with 14 bases between. The CDR3 coding sequence is TGTGCCAGCAGACCCCCTACGGGGTACACTGAAGCTTTCTTT. The encoded protein is CASRPPTGYTEAFF. Filled out from reference TRBV7-2 and TRBJ1-1, the complete variable domain reads GAGVSQSPSNKVTEKGKDVELRCDPISGHTALYWYRQSLGQGLEFLIYFQGNSAPDKSGLPSDRFSAERTGGSVSTLTIQRTQQEDSAVYLCASRPPTGYTEAFFGQGTRLTVV.

The J gene is TRBJ1-1, the V gene TRBV28, with 11 bases lining up with TRBD1. V gave up 2 bases and J gave up 6 bases; unmatched junction bases: 2. Germline CDR1 reads MDHEN; CDR2 reads SYDVKM. There are 14 residues in the CDR3. This CDR3 is CASSLGTGGSEAFF. The CDR3 nucleotides read TGTGCCAGCAGTTTAGGGACAGGGGGTTCTGAAGCTTTCTTT.

In this sample, this clone turned up a few times. The chain employs TRBV2 and TRBJ2-3; 7 bases align to TRBD2. Germline V CDR1 and CDR2: SNHLY, FYNNEI. The CDR3 contains 13 residues. With V trimmed by 6 bases and J by 4 bases, 4 bases remained unmatched. CDR3 DNA sequence: TGTGCCAGCAGCCTGGGAGGGGCAGATACGCAGTATTTT. The encoded protein is CASSLGGADTQYF.

V is TRBV11-2 and J is TRBJ1-6; no clear D gene. V lost 4 bases and J lost 4, with 11 bases in between. This CDR3 contains 15 residues. Germline V gene sequence: CDR1 SGHAT, CDR2 FQNNGV. In DNA form, the CDR3 reads TGTGCCAGCAGCTCCGGGTGGACTTATAATTCACCCCTCCACTTT. Residues: CASSSGWTYNSPLHF.

V and J are TRBV7-6 and TRBJ1-1; D call uncertain. V lost 0 bases to trimming and J lost 1 base, with 3 bases between them. The CDR3 runs to 13 residues. Germline lookup yields CDR1 SGHVS and CDR2 FNYEAQ. The CDR3 DNA is TGTGCCAGCAGCTTAGCGGCGAACACTGAAGCTTTCTTT. It yields the protein CASSLAANTEAFF. The full variable domain, with the rest looked up from reference TRBV7-6 and TRBJ1-1, is GAGVSQSPRYKVTKRGQDVALRCDPISGHVSLYWYRQALGQGPEFLTYFNYEAQQDKSGLPNDRFSAERPEGSISTLTIQRTEQRDSAMYRCASSLAANTEAFFGQGTRLTVV.

This clone was detected once. CDR3 in amino acids: CASTSDRGRLAFF. Written as DNA, the CDR3 is TGTGCCAGCACCTCGGACAGGGGGCGTTTGGCTTTCTTT. The chain uses TRBV28 and TRBJ1-1; 11 bases are shared with TRBD1. The V gene's germline CDR1 is MDHEN and CDR2 SYDVKM. The CDR3 runs 13 residues. After removal of 7 bases from V and 11 bases from J, the junction contained 9 bases not matched to a gene.

This clone was found a few times. V and J are TRBV7-2 and TRBJ2-2, with TRBD2 matching over 8 bases. The germline V gene has CDR1 SGHTA and CDR2 FQGNSA. V lost 1 base, J lost 8 bases, and 6 bases stayed unmatched. This CDR3 has 15 residues. CDR3 in amino acids: CASSLEVGGAGELFF. CDR3 DNA: TGTGCCAGCAGCTTAGAGGTCGGGGGGGCAGGGGAGCTGTTTTTT.

This rearrangement joins TRBV7-2 to TRBJ2-7; 13 nucleotides match TRBD2. Per germline, CDR1 SGHTA and CDR2 FQGNSA. After removal of 5 bases from V and 4 bases from J, the junction contained 2 bases not matched to a gene. The CDR3 sequence is 14 residues long. The CDR3 region has the DNA TGTGCCAGCAGCCGGACTAGCGGGGGTTACGAGCAGTACTTC. Protein product: CASSRTSGGYEQYF.

A single count supports this clone. The gene calls are TRBV5-1 and TRBJ2-3; TRBD1 is a possible D gene (5 bases). Trimming took off 0 bases at V and 1 base at J, with 12 bases between the two ends. This CDR3 region has 16 residues. Germline CDR1 is SGHRS and CDR2 is YFSETQ. The CDR3 region has the DNA TGCGCCAGCAGCTTGGCCCCTCAGGGTGGCACAGATACGCAGTATTTT. Amino acid sequence: CASSLAPQGGTDTQYF.

V is TRBV4-3 and J is TRBJ1-2; 7 nucleotides match TRBD1. Germline CDR1 and CDR2: LGHNA and YSLEER. Trimming at V came to 4 bases and at J to 4 bases, leaving 6 bases not matched to a gene. CDR3 length equals 14 residues. The DNA for the CDR3 is TGCGCCAGCAGCCTTGGGACAGACCCCTATGGCTACACCTTC. Its protein is CASSLGTDPYGYTF.

The chain couples TRBV6-4 to TRBJ2-2; D is possibly TRBD1 (6 bases). The germline gives CDR1 MRHNA, CDR2 SNTAGT. This CDR3 comprises 14 residues. V was trimmed by 0 bases and J by 7 bases, leaving 9 bases between them. The CDR3 nucleotides are TGTGCCAGCAGTGACTCCCCAGGGGTCGGGGAGCTGTTTTTT. It encodes CASSDSPGVGELFF.

This sequence joins TRBV13 and TRBJ2-1; 11 bases map to TRBD2. The CDR3 totals 16 residues. Germline V gene data show CDR1 as PRHDT and CDR2 as FYEKMQ (reference sequence). V lost 5 bases to trimming and J lost 2 bases; unmatched junction nucleotides: 5. CDR3 in amino acids: CASSPASGGTYNEQFF. CDR3 bases: TGTGCCAGCAGCCCCGCTAGCGGGGGGACCTACAATGAGCAGTTCTTC.

The J gene is TRBJ2-1, the V gene TRBV13, with D maybe TRBD2 (6 bases). The germline V gene encodes CDR1 PRHDT and CDR2 FYEKMQ (reference sequence). V lost 3 bases and J 6 bases, leaving 24 bases between the germline ends. The CDR3 has 18 amino acids. CDR3 sequence reads: CASSFGRERGGFVNEQFF. CDR3 in DNA: TGTGCCAGCAGCTTTGGCAGGGAGAGGGGAGGATTCGTCAATGAGCAGTTCTTC.

V usage is TRBV5-1 and J usage is TRBJ1-1, with D tentatively TRBD1 (6 bases). Germline loops: CDR1 SGHRS, CDR2 YFSETQ. This CDR3 has 16 amino acids. V dropped 0 bases and J dropped 1 base, with 13 bases sitting between them. In nucleotides, the CDR3 is TGCGCCAGCAGCTTGGCCTCCGGGACACCGAACACTGAAGCTTTCTTT. Translating gives CASSLASGTPNTEAFF.

The J gene is TRBJ2-5, the V gene TRBV13; 8 bases map to TRBD1. Germline trimming cut 5 bases from V and 4 bases from J; bases unmatched to any gene: 6. The CDR3 spans 14 residues. Germline lookup yields CDR1 PRHDT and CDR2 FYEKMQ (reference sequence). The CDR3 reads CASSPGTGGETQYF. The CDR3 coding sequence is TGTGCCAGCAGCCCAGGGACAGGTGGAGAGACCCAGTACTTC.

The rearrangement uses TRBV15 and TRBJ1-1; the D gene is possibly TRBD1 (5 bases). Germline V gives CDR1 LNHNV, CDR2 YYDKDF (reference sequence). The CDR3 covers 13 residues. V was trimmed by 5 bases and J by 9 bases, leaving 16 bases between them. The CDR3: CATSEPGGGKAFF. DNA for the CDR3: TGTGCCACCAGCGAACCTGGGGGAGGTAAAGCTTTCTTT. Complete variable domain (other parts from reference TRBV15 and TRBJ1-1): DAMVIQNPRYQVTQFGKPVTLSCSQTLNHNVMYWYQQKSSQAPKLLFHYYDKDFNNEADTPDNFQSRRPNTSFCFLDIRSPGLGDTAMYLCATSEPGGGKAFFGQGTRLTVV.

This chain uses TRBV7-9 with TRBJ1-2, with a possible D match to TRBD1 (6 bases). The V and J ends lost 5 bases and 6 bases respectively, with 16 bases between them. This CDR3 contains 14 residues. Looked up from germline, CDR1 is SEHNR and CDR2 is FQNEAQ (reference sequence). The CDR3 DNA follows: TGTGCCAGCAGCCCACAGGGTCCCGGGGATGGCTACACCTTC. Protein product: CASSPQGPGDGYTF.

This rearrangement joins TRBV19 to TRBJ1-1; possible D gene TRBD1, 5 bases. CDR1 and CDR2 (germline): LNHDA, SQIVND (reference sequence). The V and J ends lost 1 base and 4 bases respectively, with 16 bases between them. This CDR3 is 16 amino acids long. The CDR3 spells CASSIARGGAFTEAFF. The CDR3 DNA sequence: TGTGCCAGTAGTATAGCCCGGGGAGGGGCTTTCACTGAAGCTTTCTTT.